This entry concerns a single T cell receptor beta chain. What it recognizes is unknown. Sequenced by immunoSEQ multiplex PCR; TCRdb stores in-frame clones only, minus some. The sample includes roughly 56,000 clones, about 90% of them seen just once. This sample is part of a study of graft-versus-host responses after intestinal transplantation. Whole-study context: Once they had received anti-thymocyte globulin induction, all recipients took tacrolimus and steroids for approximately three years. Findings and caveats of the study: Recipient-marrow GvH clones were detected, some having first appeared in ileum or blood. Early post-transplant HvG declines were associated with peak circulating GvH clone levels. Elevated graft-versus-host to host-versus-graft clonal ratios in allografts were recorded for patients with graft-donor T cell macrochimerism.

There are 13 residues in the CDR3. The V gene lost 3 bases and the J gene lost 4 bases, with 9 bases spanning the gap. Germline V lookup: CDR1 MDHEN, CDR2 SYDVKM. The rearrangement joins TRBV28 to TRBJ1-2; D not resolved. The starting material was PBMCs, obtained 118 to 130 days after intestinal transplantation. This TCR derives from a human patient who received an intestinal transplant, so some T cells may come from the graft donor. CDR3 loop: CASSFREPYGYTF. The CDR3 DNA reads TGTGCCAGCAGTTTCCGGGAACCCTATGGCTACACCTTC.